This T cell receptor (beta chain) came from a study of PD-1 blockade in classical Hodgkin lymphoma. Study results and limitations: According to reports, newly diagnosed patients had lower baseline TCR diversity than healthy donors, and relapsed/refractory patients had lower baseline TCR diversity still. By C4D1, CD4+ diversity increased significantly, especially in complete responders.

J gave up 0 bases and V 0 bases, and 3 bases lay outside the gene matches. Germline V CDR1 and CDR2: MNHEY, SVGAGI. The CDR3 is 16 amino acids. Relapse after autologous stem cell transplantation occurred in every patient, and brentuximab vedotin exposure varied. Assay: immunoSEQ multiplex PCR; the TCRdb copy retains only in-frame clones and omits some. Altogether under 100,000 clones are present, approximately 88% being singletons, with the ten largest covering 10% to 15%. This clone was detected only once. The antigen is not known. The sequence was collected from a human donor with classical Hodgkin lymphoma. Sequencing used peripheral blood mononuclear cells (PBMCs), obtained at baseline. The chain employs TRBV6-5 and TRBJ2-7, with 9 bases lining up with TRBD2. The CDR3 sequence: CASSYSAGGSSYEQYF. DNA of the CDR3: TGTGCCAGCAGTTACTCAGCGGGAGGTAGCTCCTACGAGCAGTACTTC.